The subject of this entry is one T cell receptor (beta chain). Antigen: not known. Other DNA sequences within the sample encode an identical CDR3. These data come from a study of beta chain features in type 1 diabetes. Trimming at V came to 1 base and at J to 3 bases, leaving 1 base not matched to a gene. The germline gives CDR1 SGHTA, CDR2 FQGNSA. This CDR3 is built from 14 residues. Sequenced material consisted of expressed TCRB transcripts (all of the isolated RNA was reverse transcribed). This table comes from immunoSEQ multiplex PCR, and its TCRdb copy is limited to in-frame clones, with some not included. The table shows some 500,000 clones, with over 9.5% occurring only once. Study results and limitations: When Type 1 diabetes patients were examined, their TCRB CDR3s proved moderately but significantly shorter in all four CD4+ subsets. When VDJ junctions were examined, type 1 diabetes patients showed fewer insertions and more deletions. Healthy donors had naive, central memory and Treg TCRB repertoires that appeared less similar than those seen among patients.

The V and J genes are TRBV7-2 and TRBJ2-3; TRBD1 agrees at 7 bases. The sequencing sample was made of naive CD4+ T cells from blood. This receptor was taken from a young woman in good health. The CDR3 DNA follows: TGTGCCAGCAGCTTAGAGGGGGCAACAGATACGCAGTATTTT. Protein product: CASSLEGATDTQYF.